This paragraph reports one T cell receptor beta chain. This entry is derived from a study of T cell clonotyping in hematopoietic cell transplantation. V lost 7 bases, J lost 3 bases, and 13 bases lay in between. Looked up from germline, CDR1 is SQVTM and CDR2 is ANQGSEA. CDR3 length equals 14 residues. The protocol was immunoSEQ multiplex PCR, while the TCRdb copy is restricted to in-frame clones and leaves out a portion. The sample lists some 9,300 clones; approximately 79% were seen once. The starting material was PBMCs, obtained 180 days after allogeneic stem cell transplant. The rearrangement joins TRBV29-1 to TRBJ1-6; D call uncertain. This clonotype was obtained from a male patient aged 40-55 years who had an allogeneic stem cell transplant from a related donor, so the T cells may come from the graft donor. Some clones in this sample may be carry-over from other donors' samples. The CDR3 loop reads CSATDGLYNSPLHF. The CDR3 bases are TGCAGCGCTACGGACGGTCTCTATAATTCACCCCTCCACTTT.